The 11 T cell receptor beta chains presented below share a single source sample, sequenced in a study of T cell responses to AZD1222 COVID-19 vaccine. Method: immunoSEQ multiplex PCR; TCRdb's copy keeps in-frame clones and lacks some. Found here are 95,000 to 150,000 clones, 88% of them singletons; the top ten hold around 5%. Sequenced here: peripheral blood, sampled on day 0 of AZD1222 vaccination. Receptors were obtained from an adult in good health.

The chain couples TRBV6-5 to TRBJ2-6; D uncertain. Trimming pared 6 bases from V and 2 bases from J, leaving 2 bases between. The CDR3 totals 12 residues. Per the germline V gene, CDR1 is MNHEY and CDR2 is SVGAGI. DNA for the CDR3: TGTGCCAGCAGGGCTGGGGCCAACGTCCTGACTTTC. It yields the protein CASRAGANVLTF.

The chain recombines TRBV9 with TRBJ1-1; D is undetermined. Germline V lookup: CDR1 SGDLS, CDR2 YYNGEE. Trimming stripped 0 bases from V and 5 bases from J, with 8 bases between. This CDR3 spans 13 amino acids. The CDR3 spells CASSVGPGTEAFF. The CDR3 nucleotides read TGTGCCAGCAGCGTAGGCCCCGGGACTGAAGCTTTCTTT.

As regards this clone: One end of the junction is discordant with germline, which a read error may explain. J is TRBJ1-1 and V is TRBV27; D remains unclear. CDR1 is MNHEY and CDR2 is SMNVEV in the germline V gene (reference sequence). This CDR3 is built from 13 residues. The CDR3 loop reads CATSLGLNTEAFF. In nucleotides, the CDR3 is TGTGCCACCAGTTTAGGTCTGAACACTGAAGCTTTCTTT.

The gene calls are TRBV7-2 and TRBJ2-1; 8 positions match TRBD1. This CDR3 contains 14 residues. CDR1 SGHTA and CDR2 FQGNSA come from the germline V gene. J gave up 7 bases and V 5 bases, and 7 bases lay outside the gene matches. In DNA, the CDR3 is TGTGCCAGCAGCACGGGACAGGTAGAGAATGAGCAGTTCTTC. Its translation: CASSTGQVENEQFF.

A word on this clone: Other DNA sequences from this sample encode an identical CDR3 as well. The chain combines TRBV3-1 (or the pseudogene TRBV3-2) with TRBJ2-3; 11 bases agree with TRBD2. Looked up from germline, CDR1 is LGHDT and CDR2 is YNNKEL (reference sequence). V was pared by 1 base and J by 3 bases, with 6 bases of the junction left unmatched. The CDR3 has 17 residues. The CDR3 DNA follows: TGTGCCAGCAGCCAAGGGGCGGCTAGCGGGGGGACAGATACGCAGTATTTT. Encoded protein: CASSQGAASGGTDTQYF.

CDR3 sequence: CASSIQNIQYF. The CDR3 coding sequence is TGTGCCAGCAGTATCCAAAACATTCAGTACTTC. The genes are TRBV2 and TRBJ2-4; D is ambiguous. The CDR3 is 11 residues long. Germline V lookup: CDR1 SNHLY, CDR2 FYNNEI. Trimming left V 5 bases short and J 5 bases short, with 4 bases between.

The rearrangement joins TRBV5-1 to TRBJ2-1, with D possibly TRBD2 on 6 matching bases. Germline CDR1 reads SGHRS; CDR2 reads YFSETQ. The V and J ends lost 0 bases and 6 bases respectively, with 7 bases between them. The CDR3 totals 13 residues. In DNA, the CDR3 is TGCGCCAGCAGCTTGGCCGGGAGCAATGAGCAGTTCTTC. Amino acid sequence: CASSLAGSNEQFF.

There are a few counts of this clone. J is TRBJ1-5 and V is TRBV5-8; D is unresolved. This CDR3 spans 12 amino acids. The V gene lost 0 bases and the J gene lost 4 bases, with 2 bases spanning the gap. The germline V gene has CDR1 SGHTS and CDR2 YDEGEE. The CDR3 sequence: CASSLANQPQHF. The CDR3 nucleotides are TGTGCCAGCAGCTTGGCTAATCAGCCCCAGCATTTT.

The chain links TRBV6-4 to TRBJ2-1, with 9 bases matching TRBD1. This CDR3 comprises 16 residues. J lost 8 bases, V lost 6 bases, and 14 bases had no gene match. CDR1 is MRHNA and CDR2 is SNTAGT in the germline V gene. The CDR3 reads CASSEGQGKGSDEQFF. CDR3 nucleotides: TGTGCCAGCAGCGAAGGACAGGGGAAGGGCAGCGATGAGCAGTTCTTC.

The V gene is TRBV19, the J gene TRBJ1-2, with 10 bases that match TRBD1. J was trimmed by 6 bases and V by 8 bases; bases with no gene match: 6. Looked up from germline, CDR1 is LNHDA and CDR2 is SQIVND (reference sequence). This CDR3 has 13 amino acids. CDR3 coding DNA: TGTGCCAGTGCAGACAGGGGGCAGCATGGCTACACCTTC. It is translated as CASADRGQHGYTF.

The chain links TRBV28 to TRBJ1-2; 7 nucleotides line up with TRBD1. The CDR3 is 16 residues long. The V gene end was trimmed by 5 bases and the J gene end by 4 bases; junction bases not matched to a gene: 13. Germline loops: CDR1 MDHEN, CDR2 SYDVKM. CDR3 in amino acids: CASSTPRQGTSYGYTF. CDR3 DNA: TGTGCCAGCAGTACCCCCCGACAGGGAACTAGCTATGGCTACACCTTC.